This T cell receptor (beta chain) was sequenced for a study of CD8 T cells in Susac syndrome. High-throughput TCR beta sequencing covered peripheral CD8+ and CD4+ T cells. The CDR3 is 13 amino acids. The junction had 7 bases not matched to a gene; V was cut back by 6 bases and J by 6 bases. Germline lookup yields CDR1 SGHNT and CDR2 YENEEA. With random hexamers, roughly 0.45 to 1 ug RNA was reverse transcribed. The amplification used immunoSEQ multiplex PCR on TCR beta CDR3; it spanned 54 Vbeta and 13 Jbeta. TCRdb fed the immunoSEQ multiplex PCR reads into MiXCR, producing one record per CDR3 protein. This table has fewer than 200,000 distinct CDR3 sequences, about 95% appearing once.

The chain carries TRBV11-3 and TRBJ2-7, with TRBD1 identical over 8 bases. The source material was CD8+ T cells from PBMCs. This TCR was recovered from a human donor with multiple sclerosis. The CDR3 loop is CASSPGQGTEQYF. In nucleotides, the CDR3 is TGTGCCAGCAGTCCTGGACAGGGAACCGAGCAGTACTTC.